One sample yielded the 32 T cell receptor beta chains listed below, sequenced in a study of blood T cell repertoires in COVID-19. The table came from immunoSEQ multiplex PCR; TCRdb's copy has only in-frame clones and leaves some out. The sample holds 300,000 to 400,000 clones, 80% to 90% seen once. The specimen sequenced was PBMCs or T cells enriched from blood (not recorded which). The source of these receptors is a man aged 18-30 years who had recovered from COVID-19.

The chain uses TRBV11-2 and TRBJ1-1; D remains unclear. V gave up 1 base and J gave up 3 bases, with 9 bases separating them. Germline loops: CDR1 SGHAT, CDR2 FQNNGV. The CDR3 covers 14 residues. The CDR3 DNA follows: TGTGCCAGCAGCTTAGTTGGGGAGGACACTGAAGCTTTCTTT. This gives the protein CASSLVGEDTEAFF.

The rearrangement uses TRBV7-2 and TRBJ1-1, with a possible D match to TRBD1 (6 bases). From germline, CDR1 is SGHTA and CDR2 FQGNSA. This CDR3 region has 12 residues. The V end lost 2 bases, the J end lost 10 bases, and 11 bases lay between the germline ends. In DNA, the CDR3 is TGTGCCAGCAGCTTACGTCAGGGGCTAGCTTTCTTT. It specifies CASSLRQGLAFF.

This chain's CDR3 is CASSLYGSWTEAFF. In DNA, the CDR3 is TGTGCCAGCAGCTTATACGGGAGCTGGACTGAAGCTTTCTTT. This rearrangement joins TRBV7-8 to TRBJ1-1; D is unclear. Per the germline V gene, CDR1 is SGHVS and CDR2 is FQNEAQ. The CDR3 is 14 amino acids. Trimming stripped 2 bases from V and 5 bases from J, with 12 bases between.

V gene TRBV11-3 combines with J gene TRBJ2-3; a weak D match, TRBD2 (5 bases). Trimming stripped 1 base from V and 6 bases from J, with 14 bases between. Germline lookup yields CDR1 SGHNT and CDR2 YENEEA. CDR3 length: 15 residues. The CDR3 region has the DNA TGTGCCAGCAGCTTAGGGCGGCTTGGGGAGGATACGCAGTATTTT. Translating it yields CASSLGRLGEDTQYF.

The chain employs TRBV19 and TRBJ2-3; the D gene is possibly TRBD2 (6 bases). CDR3 length: 15 amino acids. V shed 9 bases and J shed 3 bases, with 19 bases lying between them. Germline-derived CDR1 and CDR2 are LNHDA and SQIVND (reference sequence). DNA of the CDR3: TGTGCCAGCCTTATGCGGGGTCCCCAGACAGATACGCAGTATTTT. It specifies CASLMRGPQTDTQYF.

V and J are TRBV18 and TRBJ1-4; tentatively, D is TRBD1 (5 bases). V lost 3 bases, J lost 8 bases, and 16 bases lay in between. Germline V lookup: CDR1 KGHSH, CDR2 LQKENI. The CDR3 totals 15 residues. CDR3 sequence (DNA): TGTGCCAGCTCACCGATGGACACAGCTTACGAAAAACTGTTTTTT. Translating gives CASSPMDTAYEKLFF.

In this sample, this clone turned up a few times. The chain employs TRBV7-9 and TRBJ1-2, with 7 nucleotides matching TRBD1. V lost 4 bases and J lost 4; bases outside the gene matches: 3. Germline V gene data show CDR1 as SEHNR and CDR2 as FQNEAQ (reference sequence). The length of the CDR3 is 13 residues. CDR3 nucleotide sequence: TGTGCCAGCAGCTACGGGACAGTCTATGGCTACACCTTC. This gives the protein CASSYGTVYGYTF. The full variable domain, rest sourced from reference TRBV7-9 and TRBJ1-2, is DTGVSQNPRHKITKRGQNVTFRCDPISEHNRLYWYRQTLGQGPEFLTYFQNEAQLEKSRLLSDRFSAERPKGSFSTLEIQRTEQGDSAMYLCASSYGTVYGYTFGSGTRLTVV.

A single count supports this clone. This chain links TRBV19 with TRBJ2-6; TRBD1 matches at 8 bases. CDR3 length: 19 amino acids. The V gene's germline CDR1 is LNHDA and CDR2 SQIVND (reference sequence). The V segment lost 5 bases and the J segment 0 bases; nucleotides outside the gene matches: 12. The CDR3 region has the DNA TGTGCCAGTAGTTTTTACTCGGGACAGGTTCGCTCTGGGGCCAACGTCCTGACTTTC. This encodes CASSFYSGQVRSGANVLTF.

The chain carries TRBV3-1 (or the pseudogene TRBV3-2) and TRBJ1-1, with TRBD1 identical over 7 bases. V shed 4 bases and J 7 bases; nucleotides not matched to a gene: 6. The CDR3 runs to 13 residues. Germline V lookup: CDR1 LGHDT, CDR2 YNNKEL (reference sequence). The CDR3 DNA is TGTGCCAGCAGCCCAGAGGGGGCTGGTGAAGCTTTCTTT. Protein sequence: CASSPEGAGEAFF.

J is TRBJ2-1 and V is TRBV5-1; no clear D. V lost 3 bases and J 1 base, leaving 8 bases between the germline ends. The CDR3 covers 14 residues. The V gene's germline CDR1 is SGHRS and CDR2 YFSETQ. In DNA, the CDR3 is TGCGCCAGCAGCTCGGGTCATTCCTACAATGAGCAGTTCTTC. Encoded protein: CASSSGHSYNEQFF.

V gene TRBV4-1 combines with J gene TRBJ2-7; TRBD1 matches at 9 bases. Looked up from germline, CDR1 is MGHRA and CDR2 is YSYEKL. J lost 4 bases, V lost 6 bases, and 4 bases had no gene match. The CDR3 extends over 13 amino acids. CDR3 nucleotide sequence: TGCGCCAGCAGAGGACAGGGGCCATACGAGCAGTACTTC. Amino acid sequence: CASRGQGPYEQYF.

This sequence joins TRBV6-5 and TRBJ2-7, with TRBD2 identical over 11 bases. From germline, CDR1 is MNHEY and CDR2 SVGAGI. The CDR3 loop spans 15 amino acids. After removal of 0 bases from V and 3 bases from J, the junction contained 1 base not matched to a gene. The CDR3 DNA reads as TGTGCCAGCAGTTACTCGACTAGCGGGAACTACGAGCAGTACTTC. It codes for CASSYSTSGNYEQYF.

The CDR3 DNA is TGTGCCAGCAGCCTGGGACAGGGTGAAAAACTGTTTTTT. It specifies CASSLGQGEKLFF. The chain employs TRBV14 and TRBJ1-4; 9 bases match TRBD1. Germline CDR1 is SGHDN and CDR2 is FVKESK. This CDR3 is 13 amino acids long. V gave up 4 bases and J gave up 7 bases; unmatched junction bases: 1.

This clone is a singleton in its sample. The rearrangement uses TRBV2 and TRBJ2-2; tentatively, D is TRBD2 (5 bases). CDR1 is SNHLY and CDR2 is FYNNEI in the germline V gene. This CDR3 is built from 15 residues. The V end lost 5 bases, the J end lost 2 bases, and 12 bases lay between the germline ends. DNA of the CDR3: TGTGCCAGCAGTCTCTCGGACTTAAACACCGGGGAGCTGTTTTTT. Protein product: CASSLSDLNTGELFF.

J is TRBJ2-7 and V is TRBV6-2 or TRBV6-3; a possible D gene is TRBD1 (6 bases). Germline loops: CDR1 MNHEY, CDR2 SVGEGT. V was clipped by 5 bases and J by 5 bases, with 19 bases between them. The CDR3 sequence is 15 residues long. CDR3 region: CASSPYRQAPHEQYF. As DNA, the CDR3 is TGTGCCAGCAGTCCCTATCGACAGGCTCCCCACGAGCAGTACTTC.

The chain uses TRBV19 and TRBJ2-4, with 8 positions matching TRBD1. Trimming removed 3 bases from V and 6 bases from J; junction bases left unmatched: 7. The CDR3 loop spans 15 amino acids. CDR1 and CDR2 from the germline V gene are LNHDA and SQIVND (reference sequence). DNA for the CDR3: TGTGCCAGTAGTATGCAGGGGGCGAGAGGAAACATTCAGTACTTC. This sequence encodes CASSMQGARGNIQYF. Drawing the rest from reference TRBV19 and TRBJ2-4, the complete variable domain is DGGITQSPKYLFRKEGQNVTLSCEQNLNHDAMYWYRQDPGQGLRLIYYSQIVNDFQKGDIAEGYSVSREKKESFPLTVTSAQKNPTAFYLCASSMQGARGNIQYFGAGTRLSVL.

The chain employs TRBV3-1 (or the pseudogene TRBV3-2) and TRBJ2-5, with 9 bases aligning to TRBD2. This CDR3 contains 15 residues. Trimming took 5 bases from V and 6 from J; bases not matched to a gene: 10. Germline CDR1 and CDR2: LGHDT and YNNKEL (reference sequence). CDR3 amino acids: CASSEWRGGVKTQYF. CDR3 nucleotides: TGTGCCAGCAGCGAGTGGCGGGGGGGCGTAAAGACCCAGTACTTC.

Worth noting for this clone: At one of its ends the junction is not consistent with the germline gene, which may arise from a read error. This chain joins TRBV24-1 and TRBJ2-7; no firm D call. The CDR3 extends over 12 amino acids. The germline gives CDR1 KGHDR, CDR2 SFDVKD. The chain's CDR3 is CATSDPSHEQYF. CDR3 DNA: TGTGCCACCAGTGACCCCTCCCACGAGCAGTACTTC.

The genes are TRBV9 and TRBJ2-7; TRBD1 is a possible D gene (5 bases). CDR3 length: 17 amino acids. Looked up from germline, CDR1 is SGDLS and CDR2 is YYNGEE. V shed 0 bases and J shed 7 bases, with 23 bases lying between them. For the CDR3, the DNA is TGTGCCAGCAGCGTAGACTGCTTGGGGCTAACCATTAGGGAGCAGTACTTC. Translating it yields CASSVDCLGLTIREQYF.

The V and J genes are TRBV3-1 (or the pseudogene TRBV3-2) and TRBJ1-4; TRBD1 matches 7 bases. The germline V gene encodes CDR1 LGHDT and CDR2 YNNKEL (reference sequence). The junction had 7 bases not matched to a gene; V was cut back by 4 bases and J by 8 bases. The CDR3 loop spans 14 amino acids. CDR3 nucleotide sequence: TGTGCCAGCAGCCTAAGGGGACAGACCGAAAAACTGTTTTTT. Protein: CASSLRGQTEKLFF.

This chain connects TRBV5-4 to TRBJ1-2; 7 nucleotides agree with TRBD1. V lost 3 bases to trimming and J lost 8 bases; unmatched junction nucleotides: 7. This CDR3 has 13 amino acids. Germline V gene lookup returns CDR1 SGHNT and CDR2 YYREEE (reference sequence). The CDR3 DNA reads as TGTGCCAGCAGCTCCCGACAGGGAAGAGGCTACACCTTC. Translated: CASSSRQGRGYTF.

The chain combines TRBV11-3 with TRBJ2-1; 14 bases are shared with TRBD2. J was trimmed by 4 bases and V by 0 bases; bases with no gene match: 5. The CDR3 length is 18 residues. In germline, CDR1 is SGHNT, CDR2 YENEEA. CDR3 in DNA: TGTGCCAGCAGCTTAGACCCGGGACTAGCGGGGGCGTACAATGAGCAGTTCTTC. This gives the protein CASSLDPGLAGAYNEQFF.

This chain links TRBV7-9 with TRBJ1-2; D is undetermined. V was trimmed by 3 bases and J by 8 bases, leaving 7 bases between them. This CDR3 region has 11 residues. The V gene's germline CDR1 is SEHNR and CDR2 FQNEAQ (reference sequence). CDR3 sequence (DNA): TGTGCCAGCAGCTTCGAGAAGGGCTACACCTTC. This translates into CASSFEKGYTF.

About this clone itself: A read error may produce the germline difference seen at one junction end. This chain joins TRBV27 and TRBJ2-3, with 13 bases identical to TRBD2. This CDR3 is built from 13 residues. Germline V gene sequence: CDR1 MNHEY, CDR2 SMNVEV (reference sequence). Here the CDR3 reads CASSIGLAGVRVF. DNA of the CDR3: TGTGCCAGCAGTATTGGACTAGCGGGAGTTCGGGTGTTT.

This chain links TRBV3-1 (or the pseudogene TRBV3-2) with TRBJ2-5; TRBD1 matches at 9 bases. This CDR3 comprises 17 residues. Germline V gene data show CDR1 as LGHDT and CDR2 as YNNKEL (reference sequence). V was pared by 1 base and J by 4 bases, with 10 bases of the junction left unmatched. Written as DNA, the CDR3 is TGTGCCAGCAGCCAAGGGGGGAACAGGGGGCGAGGAGAGACCCAGTACTTC. Its translation is CASSQGGNRGRGETQYF.

The CDR3 region is CASSLWGVVGNEQFF. The DNA for the CDR3 is TGTGCCAGCAGCTTATGGGGGGTGGTTGGAAATGAGCAGTTCTTC. V usage is TRBV5-5 and J usage is TRBJ2-1, with a possible D match to TRBD2 (6 bases). Germline CDR1 SGHKS, CDR2 YYEKEE (reference sequence). This CDR3 has 15 amino acids. Trimming left V 2 bases short and J 7 bases short, with 16 bases between.

The chain carries TRBV5-1 and TRBJ1-3, with 7 bases fitting TRBD1. Germline trimming cut 0 bases from V and 4 bases from J; bases unmatched to any gene: 7. This CDR3 region has 16 residues. Germline values: CDR1 SGHRS, CDR2 YFSETQ. The CDR3 reads CASSLATGAGGNTIYF. The DNA for the CDR3 is TGCGCCAGCAGCTTGGCCACAGGGGCGGGCGGAAACACCATATATTTT.

The chain has TRBV9 and TRBJ1-1, with D unresolved. The CDR3 totals 11 residues. V lost 2 bases and J 10 bases, leaving 9 bases between the germline ends. The germline V gene has CDR1 SGDLS and CDR2 YYNGEE. CDR3 region: CASSVSGGAFF. CDR3 DNA sequence: TGTGCCAGCAGCGTCTCGGGTGGAGCTTTCTTT.

The chain employs TRBV5-8 and TRBJ2-2; 8 bases align to TRBD1. Germline loops: CDR1 SGHTS, CDR2 YDEGEE. This CDR3 is 15 amino acids long. V trimming: 4 bases; J trimming: 4 bases; junction bases outside the gene matches: 6. This CDR3 is CASSQDRVGTGELFF. The CDR3, as DNA: TGTGCCAGCAGCCAGGACAGGGTGGGCACCGGGGAGCTGTTTTTT.

The chain links TRBV9 to TRBJ2-1; 7 bases match TRBD1. Germline lookup yields CDR1 SGDLS and CDR2 YYNGEE. Losses at the gene ends were 3 bases for V and 8 bases for J; bases not matched to a gene: 11. The CDR3 consists of 15 residues. The CDR3 bases are TGTGCCAGCAGCGGATACAGGGGACCCTATGATGAGCAGTTCTTC. Translation: CASSGYRGPYDEQFF.

The CDR3 nucleotides read TGTGCCAGCAGTCCTCCAGGCACCAATCAGCCCCAGCATTTT. Residues: CASSPPGTNQPQHF. The rearrangement uses TRBV28 and TRBJ1-5; D ambiguous. The CDR3 length is 14 residues. Germline V gene data show CDR1 as MDHEN and CDR2 as SYDVKM. The ends were cut back, 5 bases at V and 3 bases at J, with 11 bases in the middle.

In its sample, this clone was seen once. The rearrangement uses TRBV5-6 and TRBJ2-7; TRBD2 is a possible D gene (6 bases). V lost 3 bases and J lost 2, with 12 bases in between. This CDR3 has 14 amino acids. Germline V gene lookup returns CDR1 SGHDT and CDR2 YYEEEE. The CDR3 loop is CASSSLALPYEQYF. The CDR3 region has the DNA TGTGCCAGCAGCTCACTAGCCTTACCCTACGAGCAGTACTTC.